This T cell receptor beta chain was profiled in a study of Ad26.COV2.S vaccination and SARS-CoV-2 variants. The V and J ends lost 0 bases and 9 bases respectively, with 6 bases between them. The CDR3 totals 13 residues. The germline V gene has CDR1 LNHDA and CDR2 SQIVND (reference sequence). Repertoires were generated with immunoSEQ multiplex PCR, while TCRdb's copy carries only in-frame clones and drops some. The table lists over 110,000 clones, 86% of them singletons. This clone was seen a few times. Its antigen remains unidentified. General study results and limits: Placebo and vaccine recipients had non-spike TCR breadth that was similar. Spike-specific TCR breadth was greater after Ad26.COV2.S than placebo. A substantial breadth of spike-specific CD8+ and CD4+ T cell responses after vaccination has been reported.

V is TRBV19 and J is TRBJ1-6; D remains ambiguous. The source material was peripheral blood, sampled after recovery from COVID-19. The TCR comes from a human donor who had recovered from COVID-19. CDR3 sequence (DNA): TGTGCCAGTAGTATAGATGTAGGTTCACCCCTCCACTTT. Its translation: CASSIDVGSPLHF.